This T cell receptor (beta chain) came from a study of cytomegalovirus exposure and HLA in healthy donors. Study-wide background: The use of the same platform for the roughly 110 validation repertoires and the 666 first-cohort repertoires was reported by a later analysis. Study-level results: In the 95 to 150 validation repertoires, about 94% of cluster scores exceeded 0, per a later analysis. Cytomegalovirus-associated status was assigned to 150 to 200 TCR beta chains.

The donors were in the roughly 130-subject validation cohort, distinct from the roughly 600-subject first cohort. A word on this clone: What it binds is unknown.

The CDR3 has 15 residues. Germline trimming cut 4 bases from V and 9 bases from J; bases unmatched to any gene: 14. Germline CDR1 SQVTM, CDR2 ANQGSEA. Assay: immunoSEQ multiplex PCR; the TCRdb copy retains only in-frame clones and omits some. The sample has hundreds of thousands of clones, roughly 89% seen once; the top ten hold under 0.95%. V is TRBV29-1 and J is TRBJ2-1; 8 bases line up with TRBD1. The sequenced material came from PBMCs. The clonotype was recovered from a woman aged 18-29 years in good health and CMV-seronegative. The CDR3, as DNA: TGCAGCGTTGGGGTCCTGAGGACAGGGAAAGGTGAGCAGTTCTTC. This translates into CSVGVLRTGKGEQFF.